Listed here are 29 T cell receptor beta chains from one sample, sequenced in a study of CD8 T cells in Susac syndrome. An input of roughly 0.5 to 1 ug of RNA was subjected to reverse transcription using random hexamers. MiXCR, applied by TCRdb to the immunoSEQ multiplex PCR reads, yields one record per CDR3 protein. The repertoire holds some 94,000 distinct CDR3 sequences, with around 94% as singletons. Sequencing was carried out using CD4+ T cells from PBMCs. The origin of the receptors is a human donor with Susac syndrome.

The V gene is TRBV20-1, the J gene TRBJ1-5; tentative D call: TRBD1 (6 bases). The V end lost 3 bases, the J end lost 5 bases, and 14 bases lay between the germline ends. The CDR3 consists of 14 residues. Germline V CDR1 and CDR2: DFQATT, SNEGSKA (reference sequence). The CDR3 sequence is CSASPDRTYQPQHF. The CDR3 nucleotides read TGCAGTGCTAGTCCAGACAGGACCTATCAGCCCCAGCATTTT.

The rearrangement joins TRBV12-5 to TRBJ1-5; D perhaps matches TRBD1 (5 bases). V dropped 2 bases and J dropped 5 bases, with 16 bases sitting between them. CDR3 length: 16 amino acids. Per the germline V gene, CDR1 is LGHNT and CDR2 is FRNRAP. The CDR3 bases are TGTGCTAGTGGTTTGCCCTCCCCAGGGCCCGATCAGCCCCAGCATTTT. Translated: CASGLPSPGPDQPQHF. The whole variable domain, filled in from reference TRBV12-5 and TRBJ1-5, reads DARVTQTPRHKVTEMGQEVTMRCQPILGHNTVFWYRQTMMQGLELLAYFRNRAPLDDSGMPKDRFSAEMPDATLATLKIQPSEPRDSAVYFCASGLPSPGPDQPQHFGDGTRLSIL.

Here the CDR3 reads CSSQGQGVNSPLHF. The CDR3 region has the DNA TGCAGTTCCCAGGGACAGGGAGTCAATTCACCCCTCCACTTT. This rearrangement joins TRBV20-1 to TRBJ1-6; 9 nucleotides agree with TRBD1. The germline V gene encodes CDR1 DFQATT and CDR2 SNEGSKA (reference sequence). The CDR3 sequence is 14 residues long. V shed 8 bases, J shed 7 bases, and the junction held 9 bases outside the gene matches.

This chain joins TRBV20-1 and TRBJ2-4; D is possibly TRBD2 (5 bases). In germline, CDR1 is DFQATT, CDR2 SNEGSKA (reference sequence). The CDR3 runs to 13 residues. The V end was cut by 7 bases, the J end by 8 bases, with 18 bases between. The DNA for the CDR3 is TGCAGTGTTTCCCCGGGATCTGGGGACATTCAGTACTTC. Protein: CSVSPGSGDIQYF.

This clonotype was counted a single time. The V and J genes are TRBV27 and TRBJ2-6, with D perhaps TRBD1 (6 bases). V lost 2 bases and J lost 0, with 8 bases in between. The CDR3 totals 16 residues. CDR1 is MNHEY, CDR2 SMNVEV, per germline (reference sequence). DNA for the CDR3: TGTGCCAGCAGTTTACTGGACAGCTCTGGGGCCAACGTCCTGACTTTC. The encoded protein is CASSLLDSSGANVLTF. Full variable domain (missing parts from reference TRBV27 and TRBJ2-6): EAQVTQNPRYLITVTGKKLTVTCSQNMNHEYMSWYRQDPGLGLRQIYYSMNVEVTDKGDVPEGYKVSRKEKRNFPLILESPSPNQTSLYFCASSLLDSSGANVLTFGAGSRLTVL.

The chain is built from TRBV11-2 and TRBJ1-1; unclear D gene. This CDR3 comprises 14 residues. The V end lost 1 base, the J end lost 0 bases, and 6 bases lay between the germline ends. Germline CDR1 reads SGHAT; CDR2 reads FQNNGV. The CDR3 DNA sequence: TGTGCCAGCAGCTTAGCCCGGATGAACACTGAAGCTTTCTTT. Protein product: CASSLARMNTEAFF.

The chain combines TRBV7-2 with TRBJ1-2; 7 nucleotides line up with TRBD1. The J segment lost 4 bases and the V segment lost 1 base, leaving 3 bases of the junction unmatched. The CDR3 consists of 14 residues. Germline CDR1 reads SGHTA; CDR2 reads FQGNSA. The CDR3: CASSLVTGPYGYTF. For the CDR3, the DNA is TGTGCCAGCAGCTTAGTGACAGGGCCCTATGGCTACACCTTC.

The CDR3 DNA is TGCAGCGTGGAGACAGGCTCCTACGAGCAGTACTTC. It yields the protein CSVETGSYEQYF. This rearrangement joins TRBV29-1 to TRBJ2-7, with TRBD1 as a possible D gene (6 bases). From germline, CDR1 is SQVTM and CDR2 ANQGSEA. The CDR3 totals 12 residues. Trimming removed 6 bases from V and 0 bases from J, with 9 bases in between.

This CDR3 reads CASSEGGSRYEQYF. CDR3 coding DNA: TGCGCCAGCAGCGAAGGTGGGTCTCGGTACGAGCAGTACTTC. The chain recombines TRBV5-1 with TRBJ2-7; no definite D call. The germline V and J ends were trimmed by 4 bases and 4 bases, with 15 bases remaining between them. Germline V CDR1 and CDR2: SGHRS, YFSETQ. This CDR3 is 14 amino acids long.

The chain uses TRBV2 and TRBJ2-7; possible D gene TRBD2, 6 bases. The CDR3 has 13 amino acids. CDR1 is SNHLY, CDR2 FYNNEI, per germline. V lost 7 bases and J lost 6, with 16 bases in between. CDR3 coding DNA: TGTGCCAGCACCCTCGGAGGGTCTCTCGAGCAGTACTTC. Its protein product is CASTLGGSLEQYF.

The rearrangement uses TRBV5-6 and TRBJ2-3, with 10 positions matching TRBD2. CDR1 SGHDT and CDR2 YYEEEE come from the germline V gene. V dropped 5 bases and J dropped 3; count of bases not matched to a gene: 3. The CDR3 contains 14 residues. The DNA for the CDR3 is TGTGCCAGCAGAAGTAGCGGGGGGACAGATACGCAGTATTTT. As protein: CASRSSGGTDTQYF.

The J gene is TRBJ2-3, the V gene TRBV27; D might be TRBD1 (5 bases). The germline V gene encodes CDR1 MNHEY and CDR2 SMNVEV (reference sequence). Trimming took off 2 bases at V and 3 bases at J, with 21 bases between the two ends. The CDR3 is 18 amino acids. The CDR3 sequence: CASSLRPLQGPRTDTQYF. In nucleotides, the CDR3 is TGTGCCAGCAGTTTACGCCCTCTTCAGGGCCCCAGGACAGATACGCAGTATTTT.

The rearrangement links TRBV19 to TRBJ1-2, with a weak D call TRBD1 (6 bases). Germline V lookup: CDR1 LNHDA, CDR2 SQIVND (reference sequence). The V end was cut by 5 bases, the J end by 5 bases, with 15 bases between. CDR3 size: 14 residues. In DNA form, the CDR3 reads TGTGCCAGTAGTGCCACCCACAGGGATTATGGCTACACCTTC. Translation: CASSATHRDYGYTF.

Here the CDR3 reads CAGGTEAFF. CDR3 nucleotide sequence: TGTGCCGGCGGCACTGAAGCTTTCTTT. This rearrangement joins TRBV30 to TRBJ1-1, with D hard to call. V was pared by 8 bases and J by 4 bases, with 5 bases between. The CDR3 covers 9 residues. Germline V gene sequence: CDR1 GTSNPN, CDR2 SVGIG (reference sequence).

This chain links TRBV11-2 with TRBJ1-1; D ambiguous. Germline CDR1 is SGHAT and CDR2 is FQNNGV. Trimming shortened V by 0 bases and J by 3 bases, and 5 bases separated the two germline ends. The CDR3 totals 13 residues. CDR3 sequence: CASSLDLYTEAFF. DNA of the CDR3: TGTGCCAGCAGCTTAGATTTGTACACTGAAGCTTTCTTT.

V is TRBV29-1 and J is TRBJ1-5, with TRBD1 identical over 7 bases. CDR3 length equals 15 residues. Germline CDR1 and CDR2: SQVTM and ANQGSEA. The V and J ends lost 7 bases and 1 base, in that order; junction bases with no gene match: 10. DNA of the CDR3: TGCAGCGCTAGGACAGGAGTGCGAAGCAATCAGCCCCAGCATTTT. It is translated as CSARTGVRSNQPQHF.

This chain uses TRBV10-3 with TRBJ1-5; the D is unclear. CDR1 is ENHRY and CDR2 is SYGVKD in the germline V gene. V was cut by 0 bases and J by 3 bases, with 6 bases left in between. This CDR3 contains 14 residues. The CDR3: CAISESGNNQPQHF. Written as DNA, the CDR3 is TGTGCCATCAGTGAGTCGGGAAACAATCAGCCCCAGCATTTT.

This clonotype was picked up a small number of times. This chain connects TRBV4-2 to TRBJ2-1, with 7 bases aligning to TRBD2. V trimming: 1 base; J trimming: 8 bases; junction bases outside the gene matches: 5. CDR3 length: 14 residues. The germline V gene has CDR1 LGHNA and CDR2 YNFKEQ. The CDR3 nucleotides are TGTGCCAGCAGCCAAGGACTAGCAGGCGATGAGCAGTTCTTC. It yields the protein CASSQGLAGDEQFF.

This sequence joins TRBV30 and TRBJ2-7; D call uncertain. The germline V and J ends were trimmed by 0 bases and 6 bases, with 6 bases remaining between them. The CDR3 has 11 residues. The germline gives CDR1 GTSNPN, CDR2 SVGIG (reference sequence). CDR3 DNA: TGTGCCTGGAGTGTACGGGTCGAGCAGTACTTC. It yields the protein CAWSVRVEQYF. Variable domain in full (rest from reference TRBV30 and TRBJ2-7): SQTIHQWPATLVQPVGSPLSLECTVEGTSNPNLYWYRQAAGRGLQLLFYSVGIGQISSEVPQNLSASRPQDRQFILSSKKLLLSDSGFYLCAWSVRVEQYFGPGTRLTVT.

CDR3 nucleotide sequence: TGTGCCAGCCAGTTTAGCGGGGGGGCAGGAGAGACCCAGTACTTC. Translating gives CASQFSGGAGETQYF. This sequence joins TRBV7-2 and TRBJ2-5; 11 bases fit TRBD2. The CDR3 totals 15 residues. The V gene's germline CDR1 is SGHTA and CDR2 FQGNSA. Losses at the gene ends were 8 bases for V and 4 bases for J; bases not matched to a gene: 9. Full variable domain (missing parts from reference TRBV7-2 and TRBJ2-5): GAGVSQSPSNKVTEKGKDVELRCDPISGHTALYWYRQSLGQGLEFLIYFQGNSAPDKSGLPSDRFSAERTGGSVSTLTIQRTQQEDSAVYLCASQFSGGAGETQYFGPGTRLLVL.

This chain joins TRBV7-2 and TRBJ2-5; 12 bases agree with TRBD1. The CDR3 runs 14 residues. The V gene's germline CDR1 is SGHTA and CDR2 FQGNSA. V shed 7 bases and J 4 bases; nucleotides not matched to a gene: 4. CDR3: CASIRDRGRETQYF. CDR3 nucleotide sequence: TGTGCCAGCATTCGGGACAGGGGGCGAGAGACCCAGTACTTC.

This rearrangement joins TRBV4-1 to TRBJ1-6; D is unclear. The length of the CDR3 is 14 residues. Germline V gene lookup returns CDR1 MGHRA and CDR2 YSYEKL. V was trimmed by 1 base and J by 14 bases, leaving 15 bases between them. This CDR3 reads CASSQGDRSESLHF. The CDR3 nucleotides read TGCGCCAGCAGCCAAGGCGATCGGTCGGAGTCCCTCCACTTT.

V and J are TRBV20-1 and TRBJ2-3; D possibly matches TRBD1 or TRBD2 (5 bases each). Germline assignment: CDR1 DFQATT and CDR2 SNEGSKA (reference sequence). This CDR3 is built from 14 residues. Trimming took off 1 base at V and 2 bases at J, with 10 bases between the two ends. The CDR3 DNA follows: TGCAGTGCTAGAGGGGACGGAATCACAGATACGCAGTATTTT. Translating it yields CSARGDGITDTQYF.

The chain employs TRBV29-1 and TRBJ2-1; 7 bases align to TRBD1. The V segment lost 8 bases and the J segment 5 bases; nucleotides outside the gene matches: 9. The CDR3 is 13 residues long. Germline assignment: CDR1 SQVTM and CDR2 ANQGSEA. The CDR3 protein is CSFDGTAHNEQFF. The CDR3, as DNA: TGCAGCTTCGACGGGACAGCCCACAATGAGCAGTTCTTC.

This sequence joins TRBV20-1 and TRBJ1-2; TRBD1 is a possible D gene (6 bases). The V gene lost 2 bases and the J gene lost 4 bases, with 8 bases spanning the gap. The CDR3 is 12 amino acids. Germline CDR1 is DFQATT and CDR2 is SNEGSKA (reference sequence). CDR3 DNA sequence: TGCAGTGCTAGAAGGGGGAGCTATGGCTACACCTTC. Translated: CSARRGSYGYTF.

The rearrangement links TRBV19 to TRBJ2-7; D remains unclear. Germline CDR1 LNHDA, CDR2 SQIVND (reference sequence). Trimming stripped 3 bases from V and 5 bases from J, with 11 bases between. There are 13 residues in the CDR3. The DNA for the CDR3 is TGTGCCAGTAGTATGAATGTCCGGGACGAGCAGTACTTC. Amino acid sequence: CASSMNVRDEQYF. Complete variable domain (other parts from reference TRBV19 and TRBJ2-7): DGGITQSPKYLFRKEGQNVTLSCEQNLNHDAMYWYRQDPGQGLRLIYYSQIVNDFQKGDIAEGYSVSREKKESFPLTVTSAQKNPTAFYLCASSMNVRDEQYFGPGTRLTVT.

Written as DNA, the CDR3 is TGCGCCAGCAGCCAAGATCGCTCATCTGCTGGGGCCAACGTCCTGACTTTC. Amino acid sequence: CASSQDRSSAGANVLTF. The V call is TRBV4-3, the J call TRBJ2-6; D not certain. With 0 bases removed from V and 2 bases from J, the gap between germline ends came to 11 bases. This CDR3 region has 17 residues. Germline V gene data show CDR1 as LGHNA and CDR2 as YSLEER.

This clonotype appeared a few times. This chain uses TRBV3-1 with TRBJ1-1; weak D call: TRBD1 (6 bases). The CDR3 is 13 amino acids. The V end lost 3 bases, the J end lost 4 bases, and 9 bases lay between the germline ends. CDR1 and CDR2 (germline): LGHDT, YNNKEL (reference sequence). This chain's CDR3 is CASSQGAGTEAFF. DNA for the CDR3: TGTGCCAGCAGCCAGGGGGCGGGCACTGAAGCTTTCTTT.

V and J are TRBV18 and TRBJ1-5; D not certain. V dropped 1 base and J dropped 3 bases, with 19 bases sitting between them. This CDR3 region has 18 residues. Germline assignment: CDR1 KGHSH and CDR2 LQKENI. The CDR3 nucleotides are TGTGCCAGCTCACCACAAAGGTGGGCACCAAGGACCAATCAGCCCCAGCATTTT. Its translation is CASSPQRWAPRTNQPQHF.